Shown below are 3 T cell receptor beta chains from a single sample sequenced in a study of blood T cells in healthy people across ages (dated by TCRdb to between 2015 and 2016). Libraries were prepared through 5' RACE. TCRdb lists the instrument as Illumina HiSeq 2500. The second PCR ran for about 7 to 11 cycles and used a J-beta primer mix along with a sample-barcoded 5' primer. The raw public data were reprocessed by TCRdb itself: fastp quality trimming at Q25, MiXCR clonotype calling, in-frame beta chains only. Rows matching on CDR3 protein sequence are summarized as one entry with the most common DNA and genes. A total of 600,000 to 850,000 distinct CDR3 sequences appear in this sample, 40% to 45% of them only once. In total, the top ten clones hold around a fifth of the sample. Input material: blood. The source is an older woman in good health.

The chain employs TRBV20-1 and TRBJ1-6; D perhaps matches TRBD1 (6 bases). Trimming left V 6 bases short and J 7 bases short, with 13 bases between. CDR1 and CDR2 from the germline V gene are DFQATT and SNEGSKA (reference sequence). The CDR3 runs 13 residues. For the CDR3, the DNA is TGCAGTGCCCTCGGGCAGGGGAATTCACCCCTCCACTTT. It codes for CSALGQGNSPLHF.

This clonotype showed up many times. The gene calls are TRBV24-1 and TRBJ2-3; D possibly corresponds to TRBD2 (6 bases). The germline V and J ends were trimmed by 2 bases and 9 bases, with 17 bases remaining between them. This CDR3 region has 15 residues. CDR1 is KGHDR, CDR2 SFDVKD, per germline. The CDR3 DNA reads TGTGCCACCAGTGATTCGGCTGTGGGGGGTTGGACGCAGTATTTT. Translation gives CATSDSAVGGWTQYF.

Comments on this clonotype: A read error is possible here, since a much larger clone lies one base away. The chain has TRBV7-2 and TRBJ2-3; unclear D gene. V lost 5 bases and J lost 4, with 10 bases in between. CDR1 is SGHTA, CDR2 FQGNSA, per germline. The CDR3 is 13 amino acids. The CDR3 here is CASSQTLPDTQYF. In nucleotides, the CDR3 is TGTGCCAGCAGCCAGACCCTGCCAGATACGCAGTATTTT.